The rows below give T cell receptor beta chains drawn from one sample of a study of blood T cells in healthy people across ages. TCRdb re-called the 5' RACE reads with MiXCR, one entry per CDR3 protein. Of approximately 800,000 distinct CDR3 sequences listed, about 62% are singletons. The sample consisted of blood. All receptors derive from a young man in good health. Each CDR3 is given with its conserved first and last residue. A D gene is named only where the DNA matches it firmly. Size is omitted from some rows. Given values are once, few, many or a class for expanded clones.

clone size: .; J gene: TRBJ2-7; D gene: TRBD1; V gene: TRBV4-3; CDR3 protein: CASSQEVGPRQGAYEQYF; CDR3 DNA: TGCGCCAGCAGCCAAGAGGTGGGACCGCGACAGGGGGCGTACGAGCAGTACTTC
clone size: few; J gene: TRBJ2-1; D gene: .; V gene: TRBV12-3/TRBV12-4; CDR3 protein: CASRPDSYNEQFF; CDR3 DNA: TGTGCCAGCAGACCGGACAGTTACAATGAGCAGTTCTTC
clone size: .; J gene: TRBJ2-5; D gene: TRBD2; V gene: TRBV7-2; CDR3 protein: CASRRGGTQYF; CDR3 DNA: TGTGCCAGCCGCCGGGGGGGGACCCAGTACTTC
clone size: .; J gene: TRBJ2-1; D gene: .; V gene: TRBV7-3; CDR3 protein: CASSLGVGWGPNEQFF; CDR3 DNA: TGTGCCAGCAGCTTAGGGGTCGGGTGGGGACCCAATGAGCAGTTCTTC
clone size: .; J gene: TRBJ2-2; D gene: .; V gene: TRBV24-1; CDR3 protein: CATWARREGANTGELFF; CDR3 DNA: TGTGCCACCTGGGCGAGAAGGGAGGGGGCGAACACCGGGGAGCTGTTTTTT
clone size: .; J gene: TRBJ2-1; D gene: TRBD1; V gene: TRBV5-1; CDR3 protein: CASGQPGQGANEQFF; CDR3 DNA: TGCGCCAGCGGGCAACCGGGACAGGGAGCAAATGAGCAGTTCTTC
clone size: .; J gene: TRBJ2-6; D gene: .; V gene: TRBV4-1; CDR3 protein: CASSQDLRIANVLTF; CDR3 DNA: TGCGCCAGCAGCCAAGATCTACGGATCGCCAACGTCCTGACTTTC
clone size: .; J gene: TRBJ2-4; D gene: TRBD1; V gene: TRBV27; CDR3 protein: CASSSLGQGQNIQYF; CDR3 DNA: TGTGCCAGCAGTTCCCTAGGACAGGGCCAAAACATTCAGTACTTC
clone size: .; J gene: TRBJ2-5; D gene: .; V gene: TRBV6-5; CDR3 protein: CASSNATGLRQETQYF; CDR3 DNA: TGTGCCAGCAGCAACGCAACTGGGCTGAGACAAGAGACCCAGTACTTC
clone size: .; J gene: TRBJ1-1; D gene: .; V gene: TRBV7-6; CDR3 protein: CASSYQDRGTEAFF; CDR3 DNA: TGTGCCAGCAGCTACCAGGACAGAGGCACTGAAGCTTTCTTT
clone size: .; J gene: TRBJ2-7; D gene: .; V gene: TRBV7-9; CDR3 protein: CASSLDGTSYPYF; CDR3 DNA: TGTGCCAGCAGCTTAGACGGGACATCCTATCCGTACTTC
clone size: .; J gene: TRBJ2-5; D gene: TRBD2; V gene: TRBV5-1; CDR3 protein: CASSFLAGETQETQYF; CDR3 DNA: TGCGCCAGCAGTTTTTTAGCGGGGGAGACCCAAGAGACCCAGTACTTC
clone size: few; J gene: TRBJ2-6; D gene: TRBD1; V gene: TRBV3-1; CDR3 protein: CASSQALGQKGANVLTF; CDR3 DNA: TGTGCCAGCAGCCAGGCCCTGGGACAGAAAGGGGCCAACGTCCTGACTTTC
clone size: .; J gene: TRBJ2-5; D gene: TRBD2; V gene: TRBV20-1; CDR3 protein: CSAPLAGGVEQYF; CDR3 DNA: TGTAGTGCGCCTCTAGCGGGAGGGGTTGAGCAGTACTTC
clone size: .; J gene: TRBJ1-2; D gene: TRBD1; V gene: TRBV6-5; CDR3 protein: CASSYAQGDLGHSFGYTF; CDR3 DNA: TGTGCCAGCAGTTATGCCCAGGGGGATTTAGGCCATTCGTTCGGCTACACCTTC
clone size: few; J gene: TRBJ2-4; D gene: .; V gene: TRBV25-1; CDR3 protein: CASSEFGYRAGEQYF; CDR3 DNA: TGTGCCAGCAGTGAATTCGGCTACAGGGCTGGAGAGCAGTACTTC
clone size: .; J gene: TRBJ2-7; D gene: .; V gene: TRBV6-6; CDR3 protein: CASKSFSYEQYF; CDR3 DNA: TGTGCCAGCAAGAGTTTTTCCTACGAGCAGTACTTC
clone size: .; J gene: TRBJ2-1; D gene: TRBD2; V gene: TRBV20-1; CDR3 protein: CSANPTSGRVNEQFF; CDR3 DNA: TGCAGTGCTAATCCGACTAGCGGGAGGGTCAATGAGCAGTTCTTC
clone size: .; J gene: TRBJ2-4; D gene: TRBD2; V gene: TRBV20-1; CDR3 protein: CSALPTSGRALTKNIQYF; CDR3 DNA: TGCAGTGCCCTCCCTACTAGCGGGAGGGCCCTGACCAAAAACATTCAGTACTTC
clone size: few; J gene: TRBJ1-5; D gene: .; V gene: TRBV6-2/TRBV6-3; CDR3 protein: CASSYGGTGNQPQHF; CDR3 DNA: TGTGCCAGCAGTTATGGGGGTACGGGCAATCAGCCCCAGCATTTT
clone size: few; J gene: TRBJ2-1; D gene: TRBD1; V gene: TRBV20-1; CDR3 protein: CSARQGGRGNEQFF; CDR3 DNA: TGCAGTGCTAGGCAAGGGGGCAGGGGGAATGAGCAGTTCTTC
clone size: .; J gene: TRBJ1-1; D gene: TRBD1; V gene: TRBV5-1; CDR3 protein: CASSFGTGGLGTEAFF; CDR3 DNA: TGCGCCAGCAGCTTTGGGACAGGGGGTTTGGGCACTGAAGCTTTCTTT
clone size: .; J gene: TRBJ1-6; D gene: .; V gene: TRBV18; CDR3 protein: CASSPYTINNSPLHF; CDR3 DNA: TGTGCCAGCTCACCATACACAATAAATAATTCACCCCTCCACTTT
clone size: once; J gene: TRBJ2-7; D gene: .; V gene: TRBV4-3; CDR3 protein: CASSQLFRGAYEQYF; CDR3 DNA: TGCGCCAGCAGCCAACTTTTTAGAGGGGCCTACGAGCAGTACTTC
clone size: .; J gene: TRBJ2-6; D gene: .; V gene: TRBV12-3/TRBV12-4; CDR3 protein: CASRTAGANVLTF; CDR3 DNA: TGTGCCAGCAGGACGGCAGGGGCCAACGTCCTGACTTTC
clone size: .; J gene: TRBJ2-5; D gene: .; V gene: TRBV30; CDR3 protein: CAWSPYGLGRPHAYQETQYF; CDR3 DNA: TGTGCCTGGAGTCCTTATGGGTTGGGGAGACCACATGCCTATCAAGAGACCCAGTACTTC
clone size: .; J gene: TRBJ2-7; D gene: TRBD1; V gene: TRBV29-1; CDR3 protein: CSVPRGQGYEQYF; CDR3 DNA: TGCAGCGTCCCAAGGGGACAGGGCTACGAGCAGTACTTC
clone size: .; J gene: TRBJ2-1; D gene: .; V gene: TRBV4-2; CDR3 protein: CASSQGGTYNEQFF; CDR3 DNA: TGTGCCAGCAGCCAAGGTGGGACCTACAATGAGCAGTTCTTC
clone size: .; J gene: TRBJ1-4; D gene: TRBD1; V gene: TRBV7-9; CDR3 protein: CASSTGQTNEKLFF; CDR3 DNA: TGTGCCAGCAGCACGGGACAGACGAATGAAAAACTGTTTTTT
clone size: .; J gene: TRBJ1-6; D gene: .; V gene: TRBV27; CDR3 protein: CPWELPNSPLHF; CDR3 DNA: TGTCCCTGGGAGCTCCCTAATTCACCCCTCCACTTT
clone size: .; J gene: TRBJ2-7; D gene: .; V gene: TRBV6-5; CDR3 protein: CASTKEVGSYEQYF; CDR3 DNA: TGTGCCAGCACCAAAGAAGTCGGATCATACGAGCAGTACTTC
clone size: few; J gene: TRBJ2-5; D gene: TRBD1; V gene: TRBV4-2; CDR3 protein: CASSHASGQGAETQYF; CDR3 DNA: TGTGCCAGCAGCCATGCCTCGGGACAGGGGGCTGAGACCCAGTACTTC
clone size: .; J gene: TRBJ2-7; D gene: TRBD1; V gene: TRBV4-1; CDR3 protein: CASSQVTGESYEQYF; CDR3 DNA: TGCGCCAGCAGCCAGGTCACAGGGGAATCCTACGAGCAGTACTTC
clone size: many; J gene: TRBJ2-5; D gene: .; V gene: TRBV4-1; CDR3 protein: CASSQAVIGGGPSYRQYF; CDR3 DNA: TGCGCCAGCAGCCAAGCGGTCATAGGCGGAGGGCCCAGCTATCGGCAGTACTTC
clone size: .; J gene: TRBJ2-7; D gene: .; V gene: TRBV9; CDR3 protein: CASSPRGPGITYEQYF; CDR3 DNA: TGTGCCAGCAGCCCAAGAGGTCCTGGAATTACCTACGAGCAGTACTTC
clone size: .; J gene: TRBJ2-7; D gene: TRBD2; V gene: TRBV12-3/TRBV12-4; CDR3 protein: CAIPTSGSYNEQYF; CDR3 DNA: TGTGCCATCCCAACTAGCGGCTCCTACAATGAGCAGTACTTC
clone size: .; J gene: TRBJ2-7; D gene: .; V gene: TRBV6-6; CDR3 protein: CASSYVVGTEYEQYF; CDR3 DNA: TGTGCCAGCAGTTATGTAGTGGGAACGGAGTACGAGCAGTACTTC
clone size: .; J gene: TRBJ2-3; D gene: TRBD2; V gene: TRBV6-5; CDR3 protein: CASSRLAEVRTDTQYF; CDR3 DNA: TGTGCCAGCAGCAGACTAGCGGAGGTGCGCACAGATACGCAGTATTTT
clone size: few; J gene: TRBJ2-1; D gene: .; V gene: TRBV10-1; CDR3 protein: CASSDWGIREQFF; CDR3 DNA: TGCGCCAGCAGTGATTGGGGGATCCGGGAGCAGTTCTTC
clone size: few; J gene: TRBJ2-7; D gene: .; V gene: TRBV20-1; CDR3 protein: CSARPEYEQYF; CDR3 DNA: TGCAGTGCTAGACCCGAGTACGAGCAGTACTTC
clone size: few; J gene: TRBJ2-5; D gene: .; V gene: TRBV20-1; CDR3 protein: CSARDPRGNQETQYF; CDR3 DNA: TGCAGTGCTAGAGACCCGAGGGGGAACCAAGAGACCCAGTACTTC
clone size: .; J gene: TRBJ2-5; D gene: TRBD2; V gene: TRBV29-1; CDR3 protein: CSLRGQAGETQYF; CDR3 DNA: TGCAGCCTTCGTGGCCAAGCGGGGGAGACCCAGTACTTC
clone size: .; J gene: TRBJ2-1; D gene: .; V gene: TRBV27; CDR3 protein: CASSRWALNEQFF; CDR3 DNA: TGTGCCAGCAGTCGATGGGCCCTCAATGAGCAGTTCTTC
clone size: .; J gene: TRBJ1-6; D gene: .; V gene: TRBV6-5; CDR3 protein: CASSSPQRGISPLHF; CDR3 DNA: TGTGCCAGCAGTTCCCCGCAGAGGGGTATTTCACCCCTCCACTTT
clone size: .; J gene: TRBJ2-1; D gene: TRBD2; V gene: TRBV28; CDR3 protein: CAGSLLAGYNEQFF; CDR3 DNA: TGTGCCGGCAGTTTGCTAGCGGGATACAATGAGCAGTTCTTC
clone size: few; J gene: TRBJ1-2; D gene: .; V gene: TRBV20-1; CDR3 protein: CSATRTGSDYGYTF; CDR3 DNA: TGCAGTGCTACCCGGACGGGGTCGGACTATGGCTACACCTTC
clone size: .; J gene: TRBJ2-3; D gene: TRBD1; V gene: TRBV29-1; CDR3 protein: CSLRGTDTQFF; CDR3 DNA: TGCAGCCTCAGAGGGACAGATACGCAGTTTTTT
clone size: .; J gene: TRBJ1-1; D gene: .; V gene: TRBV20-1; CDR3 protein: CSARDSGKPSTEAFF; CDR3 DNA: TGCAGTGCTAGAGATAGTGGGAAACCCAGCACTGAAGCTTTCTTT
clone size: .; J gene: TRBJ2-1; D gene: TRBD2; V gene: TRBV6-2/TRBV6-3; CDR3 protein: CASSDPSGSLNNEQFF; CDR3 DNA: TGTGCCAGCAGTGACCCTAGCGGGAGTCTGAACAATGAGCAGTTCTTC
clone size: .; J gene: TRBJ2-1; D gene: .; V gene: TRBV20-1; CDR3 protein: CSARDPLGLREKNEQFF; CDR3 DNA: TGCAGTGCTAGAGATCCCCTCGGACTGAGGGAGAAAAATGAGCAGTTCTTC
clone size: .; J gene: TRBJ1-6; D gene: .; V gene: TRBV6-2/TRBV6-3; CDR3 protein: CASGRSMNNSPLHF; CDR3 DNA: TGTGCCAGCGGTCGGTCGATGAATAATTCACCCCTCCACTTT
clone size: .; J gene: TRBJ2-1; D gene: .; V gene: TRBV13; CDR3 protein: CASSSMFRDATTMSIPFF; CDR3 DNA: TGTGCCAGCAGCTCGATGTTCCGGGACGCAACGACAATGAGCATCCCGTTCTTC
clone size: .; J gene: TRBJ2-7; D gene: .; V gene: TRBV20-1; CDR3 protein: CSARGEQIEQYF; CDR3 DNA: TGCAGTGCTAGAGGGGAACAGATCGAGCAGTACTTC
clone size: .; J gene: TRBJ2-7; D gene: .; V gene: TRBV5-5; CDR3 protein: CASSFRGGNYEQYF; CDR3 DNA: TGTGCCAGCAGCTTCAGGGGCGGAAACTACGAGCAGTACTTC
clone size: .; J gene: TRBJ1-6; D gene: .; V gene: TRBV4-3; CDR3 protein: CASSQRTGTGGNSPLHF; CDR3 DNA: TGCGCCAGCAGCCAGAGAACAGGGACGGGGGGTAATTCACCCCTCCACTTT